Sequencing of this T cell receptor beta chain was carried out in a study of blood T cell repertoires in COVID-19. The wider study: Donors in the United States, Italy and Spain gave samples during acute or convalescent COVID-19.

Original methodology: Reference gene primer amplification yielded estimated nucleated cell counts. The repertoire was sequenced with immunoSEQ multiplex PCR; TCRdb's copy has only in-frame clones and lacks some. V and J calls and clone size are as listed in that table; D and trimming were resolved from the DNA. The sample lists about 230,000 clones, 70% to 90% occurring once. Individuals aged about 18 to 100 years were recruited from fewer than 30 US areas. Cohorts were based on clinical histories the participants reported. The CDR3 is made up of 16 amino acids. Germline CDR1 SNHLY, CDR2 FYNNEI. V was trimmed by 1 base and J by 0 bases, leaving 10 bases between them.

The chain recombines TRBV2 with TRBJ1-3, with D perhaps matching TRBD1 (5 bases). This TCR was recovered from a woman between 45 and 60 years old in a cohort exposed to, infected with or recovered from COVID-19 (not recorded which). The material sequenced was PBMCs or T cells enriched from blood (not recorded which). Written as DNA, the CDR3 is TGTGCCAGCAGTGAAGTCGACAGCGTCTCTGGAAACACCATATATTTT. Amino acid sequence: CASSEVDSVSGNTIYF.